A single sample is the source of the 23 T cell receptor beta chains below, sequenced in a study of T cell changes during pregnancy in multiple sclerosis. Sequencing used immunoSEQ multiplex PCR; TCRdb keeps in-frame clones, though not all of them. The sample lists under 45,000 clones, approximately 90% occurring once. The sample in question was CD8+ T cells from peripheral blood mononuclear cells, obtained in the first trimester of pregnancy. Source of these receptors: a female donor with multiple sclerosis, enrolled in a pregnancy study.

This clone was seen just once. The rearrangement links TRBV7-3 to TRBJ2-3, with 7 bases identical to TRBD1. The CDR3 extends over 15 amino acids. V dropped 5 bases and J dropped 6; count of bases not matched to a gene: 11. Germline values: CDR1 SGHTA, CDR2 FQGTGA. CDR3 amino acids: CASSPTGWGTDTQYF. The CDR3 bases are TGTGCCAGCAGCCCGACAGGGTGGGGGACGGATACGCAGTATTTT.

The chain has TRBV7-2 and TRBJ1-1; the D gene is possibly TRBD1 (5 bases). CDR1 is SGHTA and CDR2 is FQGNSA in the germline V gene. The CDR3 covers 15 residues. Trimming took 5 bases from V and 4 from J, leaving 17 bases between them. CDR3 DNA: TGTGCCAGCAGCCAAATTGGGGGGGACGGCACTGAAGCTTTCTTT. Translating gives CASSQIGGDGTEAFF.

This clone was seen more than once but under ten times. The CDR3 loop is CASSRYRVDYTF. CDR3 sequence (DNA): TGTGCCAGCAGCCGATACAGGGTCGACTACACCTTC. The chain employs TRBV14 and TRBJ1-2; D possibly corresponds to TRBD1 (6 bases). The V and J ends lost 4 bases and 10 bases respectively, with 13 bases between them. Germline CDR1 is SGHDN and CDR2 is FVKESK. CDR3 length: 12 amino acids. The whole variable domain, filled in from reference TRBV14 and TRBJ1-2, reads EAGVTQFPSHSVIEKGQTVTLRCDPISGHDNLYWYRRVMGKEIKFLLHFVKESKQDESGMPNNRFLAERTGGTYSTLKVQPAELEDSGVYFCASSRYRVDYTFGSGTRLTVV.

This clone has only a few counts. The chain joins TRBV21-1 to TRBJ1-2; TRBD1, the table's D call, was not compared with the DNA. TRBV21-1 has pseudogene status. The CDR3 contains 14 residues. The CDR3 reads CASSKQGANYGYTF. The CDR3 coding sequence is TGTGCCAGCAGCAAACAGGGGGCTAACTATGGCTACACCTTC.

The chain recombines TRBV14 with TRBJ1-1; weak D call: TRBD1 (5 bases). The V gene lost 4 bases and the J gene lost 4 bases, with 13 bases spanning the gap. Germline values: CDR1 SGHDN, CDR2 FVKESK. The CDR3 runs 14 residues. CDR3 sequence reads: CASSPRVGRTEAFF. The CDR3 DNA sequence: TGTGCCAGCAGCCCCAGGGTCGGCCGCACTGAAGCTTTCTTT.

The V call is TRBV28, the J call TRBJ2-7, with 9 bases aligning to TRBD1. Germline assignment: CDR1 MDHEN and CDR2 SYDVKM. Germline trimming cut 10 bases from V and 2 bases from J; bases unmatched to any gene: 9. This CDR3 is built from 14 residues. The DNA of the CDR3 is TGTGCCACCTCCCCCGGGACAGGGACCTACGAGCAGTACTTC. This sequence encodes CATSPGTGTYEQYF.

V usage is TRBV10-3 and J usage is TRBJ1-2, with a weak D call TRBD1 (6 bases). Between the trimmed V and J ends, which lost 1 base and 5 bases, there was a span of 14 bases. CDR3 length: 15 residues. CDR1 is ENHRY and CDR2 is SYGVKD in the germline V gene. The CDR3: CAISELQGRMYGYTF. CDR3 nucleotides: TGTGCCATCAGTGAGTTACAGGGCCGAATGTATGGCTACACCTTC.

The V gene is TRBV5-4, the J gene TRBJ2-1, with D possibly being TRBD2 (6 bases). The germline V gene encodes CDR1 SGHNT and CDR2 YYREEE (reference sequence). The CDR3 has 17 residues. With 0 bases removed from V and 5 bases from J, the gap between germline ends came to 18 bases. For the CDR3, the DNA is TGTGCCAGCAGCTTGGGGGGCGCCCCGGACTACGACAATGAGCAGTTCTTC. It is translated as CASSLGGAPDYDNEQFF.

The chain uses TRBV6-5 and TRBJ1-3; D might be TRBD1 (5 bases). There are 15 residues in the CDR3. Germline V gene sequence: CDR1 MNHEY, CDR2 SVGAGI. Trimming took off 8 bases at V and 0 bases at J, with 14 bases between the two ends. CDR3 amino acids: CASARDLSSGNTIYF. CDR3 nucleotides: TGTGCCAGCGCTAGGGACTTGAGCTCTGGAAACACCATATATTTT.

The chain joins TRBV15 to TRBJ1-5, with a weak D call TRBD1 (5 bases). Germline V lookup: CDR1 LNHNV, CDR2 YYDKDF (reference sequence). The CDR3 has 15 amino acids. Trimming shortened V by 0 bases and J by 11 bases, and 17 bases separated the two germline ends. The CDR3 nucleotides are TGTGCCACCAGCAGAGATATGGGGGGATCAAGGGCCCAGCATTTT. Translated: CATSRDMGGSRAQHF.

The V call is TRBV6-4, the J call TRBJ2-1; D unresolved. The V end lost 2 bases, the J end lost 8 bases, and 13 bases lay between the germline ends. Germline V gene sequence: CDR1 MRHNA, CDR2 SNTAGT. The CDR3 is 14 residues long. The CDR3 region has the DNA TGTGCCAGCAGTGACGGCGGCGGAAAGGATGAGCAGTTCTTC. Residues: CASSDGGGKDEQFF.

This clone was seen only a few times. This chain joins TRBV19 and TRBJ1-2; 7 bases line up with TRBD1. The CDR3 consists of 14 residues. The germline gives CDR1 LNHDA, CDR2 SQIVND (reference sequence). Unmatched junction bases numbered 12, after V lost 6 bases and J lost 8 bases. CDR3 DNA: TGTGCCAGTAGGCAAGACAGGGTTCGTTCGGGCTACACCTTC. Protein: CASRQDRVRSGYTF.

CDR3 sequence reads: CASSLGTMGNQPQHF. The CDR3 DNA is TGTGCCAGCAGTTTAGGGACAATGGGCAATCAGCCCCAGCATTTT. The rearrangement joins TRBV28 to TRBJ1-5; tentative D call: TRBD1 (6 bases). Germline assignment: CDR1 MDHEN and CDR2 SYDVKM. The CDR3 is 15 amino acids. V lost 2 bases to trimming and J lost 2 bases, with 10 bases between them.

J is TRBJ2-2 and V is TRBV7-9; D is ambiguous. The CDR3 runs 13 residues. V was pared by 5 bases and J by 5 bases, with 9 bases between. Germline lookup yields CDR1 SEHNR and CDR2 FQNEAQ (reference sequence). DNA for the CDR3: TGTGCCAGCAGCCGTGAGGATACCGGGGAGCTGTTTTTT. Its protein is CASSREDTGELFF.

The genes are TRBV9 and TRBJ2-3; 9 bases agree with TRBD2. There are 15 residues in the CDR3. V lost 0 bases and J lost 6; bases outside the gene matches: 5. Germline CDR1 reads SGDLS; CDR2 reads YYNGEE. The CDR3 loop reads CASSVGLAGSDTQYF. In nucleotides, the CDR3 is TGTGCCAGCAGCGTAGGTCTAGCGGGGTCCGATACGCAGTATTTT. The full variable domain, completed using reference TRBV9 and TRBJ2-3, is DSGVTQTPKHLITATGQRVTLRCSPRSGDLSVYWYQQSLDQGLQFLIQYYNGEERAKGNILERFSAQQFPDLHSELNLSSLELGDSALYFCASSVGLAGSDTQYFGPGTRLTVL.

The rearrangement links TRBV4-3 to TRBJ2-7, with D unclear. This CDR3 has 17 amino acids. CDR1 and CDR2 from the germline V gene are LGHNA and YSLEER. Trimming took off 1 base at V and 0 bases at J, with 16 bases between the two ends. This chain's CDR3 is CASSQGSQLDRSYEQYF. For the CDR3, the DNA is TGCGCCAGCAGCCAAGGCTCGCAGCTAGACCGCTCCTACGAGCAGTACTTC.

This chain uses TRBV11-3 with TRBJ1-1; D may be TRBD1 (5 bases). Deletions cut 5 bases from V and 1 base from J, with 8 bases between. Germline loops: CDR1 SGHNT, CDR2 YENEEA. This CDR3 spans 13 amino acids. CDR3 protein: CASSLTANTEAFF. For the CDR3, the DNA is TGTGCCAGCAGCCTGACAGCGAACACTGAAGCTTTCTTT.

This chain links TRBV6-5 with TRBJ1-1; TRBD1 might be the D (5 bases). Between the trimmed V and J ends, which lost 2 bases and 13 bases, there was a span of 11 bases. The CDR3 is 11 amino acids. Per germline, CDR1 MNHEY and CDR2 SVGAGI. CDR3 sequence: CASSYGGELFF. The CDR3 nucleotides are TGTGCCAGCAGTTACGGGGGGGAGCTTTTCTTT.

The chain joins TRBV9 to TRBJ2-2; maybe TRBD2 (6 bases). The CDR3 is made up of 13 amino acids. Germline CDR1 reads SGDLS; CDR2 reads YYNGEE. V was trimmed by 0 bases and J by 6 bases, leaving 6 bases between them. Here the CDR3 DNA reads TGTGCCAGCAGCGTAGGGAGGGCCGGGGAGCTGTTTTTT. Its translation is CASSVGRAGELFF.

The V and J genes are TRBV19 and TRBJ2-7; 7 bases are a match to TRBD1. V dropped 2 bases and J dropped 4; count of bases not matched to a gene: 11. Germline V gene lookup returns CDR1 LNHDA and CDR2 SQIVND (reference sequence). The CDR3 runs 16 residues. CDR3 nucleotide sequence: TGTGCCAGTAGTATAACTGGGACAGTGATCGGTTACGAGCAGTACTTC. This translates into CASSITGTVIGYEQYF.

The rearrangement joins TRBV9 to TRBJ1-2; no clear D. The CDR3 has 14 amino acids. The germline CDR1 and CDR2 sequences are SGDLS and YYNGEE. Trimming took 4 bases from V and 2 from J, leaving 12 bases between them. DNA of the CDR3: TGTGCCAGCAGCCCCCCGACTGCGAACTATGGCTACACCTTC. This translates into CASSPPTANYGYTF.

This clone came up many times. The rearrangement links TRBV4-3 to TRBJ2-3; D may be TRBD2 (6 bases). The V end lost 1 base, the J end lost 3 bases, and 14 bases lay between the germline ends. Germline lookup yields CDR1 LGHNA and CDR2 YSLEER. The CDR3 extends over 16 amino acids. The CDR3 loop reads CASSQAVAGRTDTQYF. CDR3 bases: TGCGCCAGCAGCCAAGCGGTGGCAGGGAGGACAGATACGCAGTATTTT.

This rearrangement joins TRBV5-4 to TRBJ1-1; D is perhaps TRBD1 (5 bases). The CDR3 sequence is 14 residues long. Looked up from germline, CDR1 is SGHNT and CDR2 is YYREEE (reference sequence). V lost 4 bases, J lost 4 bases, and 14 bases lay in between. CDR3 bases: TGTGCCAGCAGCAGCAGGCAGGGCGGCACTGAAGCTTTCTTT. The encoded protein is CASSSRQGGTEAFF.